This entry lists 8 T cell receptor beta chains sequenced from one sample in a study of prognosis after radiotherapy for stage I lung cancer. Genomic DNA served as the source from which two-round multiplex PCR generated TCR beta CDR3 amplicons. The first round of PCR was done with primers that matched each TRBV and TRBJ gene. TCRdb independently ran MiXCR on the multiplex PCR reads; one entry per CDR3 protein. The sample includes roughly 14,000 distinct CDR3 sequences, about a quarter seen only once; the top ten take 10% to 13%. The sequencing used PBMCs, collected before or after stereotactic body radiation therapy (not recorded which). All receptors derive from a donor aged 50 or older with non-small cell lung cancer.

Note on this clonotype: Mismatch with germline at one junction end may stem from a read error. The CDR3 DNA reads as TGCGCCAGAAGCTTGGCCGGGCAGGACTACGAGCAGTACTTC. As protein: CARSLAGQDYEQYF. The rearrangement links TRBV5-1 to TRBJ2-7; D unclear. The germline V gene has CDR1 SGHRS and CDR2 YFSETQ. CDR3 size: 14 residues.

This clonotype was seen many times. This rearrangement joins TRBV28 to TRBJ2-7; 7 bases are a match to TRBD2. This CDR3 region has 15 residues. CDR1 MDHEN and CDR2 SYDVKM come from the germline V gene. Germline trimming cut 6 bases from V and 2 bases from J; bases unmatched to any gene: 10. The CDR3 nucleotides are TGTGCCAGCAGCACTAGCGCCTACTTGACCTACGAGCAGTACTTC. Residues: CASSTSAYLTYEQYF.

This clonotype was recorded at least ten times. The chain combines TRBV20-1 with TRBJ1-4, with 10 bases identical to TRBD1. CDR1 and CDR2 (germline): DFQATT, SNEGSKA (reference sequence). Germline trimming cut 6 bases from V and 13 bases from J; bases unmatched to any gene: 8. The CDR3 length is 12 residues. The CDR3 sequence: CSALTGGETLFF. As DNA, the CDR3 is TGCAGTGCCCTGACAGGGGGCGAGACACTGTTTTTT.

This clonotype is medium-sized (0.01 to 0.1%) in the sample. The chain recombines TRBV27 with TRBJ2-2; 9 nucleotides agree with TRBD1. Germline V CDR1 and CDR2: MNHEY, SMNVEV (reference sequence). V trimming: 6 bases; J trimming: 3 bases; junction bases outside the gene matches: 11. This CDR3 has 17 amino acids. The CDR3 protein is CASRRLRTGAYTGELFF. The CDR3 DNA sequence: TGTGCCAGCAGGAGATTAAGGACAGGGGCCTACACCGGGGAGCTGTTTTTT.

By proportion, this clonotype is medium-sized (0.01 to 0.1%). The J gene is TRBJ1-2, the V gene TRBV28; D is unclear. Between the trimmed V and J ends, which lost 10 bases and 2 bases, there was a span of 5 bases. There are 10 residues in the CDR3. CDR1 is MDHEN, CDR2 SYDVKM, per germline. In DNA, the CDR3 is TGTGCCACCGCAAACTATGGCTACACCTTC. Amino acid sequence: CATANYGYTF.

The chain has TRBV12-3 or TRBV12-4 and TRBJ2-7; tentative D call: TRBD1 (6 bases). The CDR3 contains 14 residues. The V end lost 7 bases, the J end lost 9 bases, and 22 bases lay between the germline ends. CDR3 residues: CASTPWQGSLGQYF. The CDR3 coding sequence is TGTGCCAGCACTCCGTGGCAGGGGTCGCTTGGGCAGTACTTC.

This clonotype was seen many times. This chain links TRBV6-5 with TRBJ1-5; D gene unclear. The germline gives CDR1 MNHEY, CDR2 SVGAGI. V was shortened by 2 bases and J by 6 bases, with 11 bases between the two germline ends. The CDR3 runs 14 residues. The CDR3 is CASSYDGVSQPQHF. The CDR3, as DNA: TGTGCCAGCAGTTACGATGGGGTTAGTCAGCCCCAGCATTTT.

There are a few counts of this clonotype. This may come from a read error, since a much larger clone is one base off. This chain joins TRBV5-4 and TRBJ2-5, with D possibly TRBD1 on 5 matching bases. V lost 7 bases, J lost 0 bases, and 16 bases lay in between. The CDR3 runs to 15 residues. Germline CDR1 and CDR2: SGHNT and YYREEE (reference sequence). In DNA, the CDR3 is TGTGCCAGCGGCCCCGACAGATCGTACCAAGAGACCCAGTACTTC. Residues: CASGPDRSYQETQYF.